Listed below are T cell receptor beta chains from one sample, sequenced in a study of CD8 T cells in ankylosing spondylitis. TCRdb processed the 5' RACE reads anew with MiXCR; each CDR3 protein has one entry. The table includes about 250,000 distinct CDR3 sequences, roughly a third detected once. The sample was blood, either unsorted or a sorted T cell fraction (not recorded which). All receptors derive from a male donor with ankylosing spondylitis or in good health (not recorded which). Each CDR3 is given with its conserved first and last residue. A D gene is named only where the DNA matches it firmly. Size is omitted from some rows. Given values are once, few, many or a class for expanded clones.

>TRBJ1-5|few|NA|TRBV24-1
TGTGCCACCAGGGCAGGCTACAATCAGCCCCAGCATTTT
CATRAGYNQPQHF
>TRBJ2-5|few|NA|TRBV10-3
TGTGCCATCAGTGGTCAGGGTAACCAAGAGACCCAGTACTTC
CAISGQGNQETQYF
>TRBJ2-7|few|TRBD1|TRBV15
TGTGCCACCCGACGGACAGGGAATCGCTACGAGCAGTACTTC
CATRRTGNRYEQYF
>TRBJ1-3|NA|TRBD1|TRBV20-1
TGCAGTGCTGCGGACAGGGCGGGAAACACCATATATTTT
CSAADRAGNTIYF
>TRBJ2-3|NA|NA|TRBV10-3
TGTGCCATCAGTGTGGGCCAGGATACAGATACGCAGTATTTT
CAISVGQDTDTQYF
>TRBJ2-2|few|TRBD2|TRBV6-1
TGTGCCAGCACCGGGGAAACCGGGAGGATGGCTAACACCGGGGAGCTGTTTTTT
CASTGETGRMANTGELFF
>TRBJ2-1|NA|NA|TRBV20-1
TGCAGTGCTAGAGATGGCGCCGCGGGGTGGAATGAGCAGTTCTTC
CSARDGAAGWNEQFF
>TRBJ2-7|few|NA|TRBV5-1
TGCGCCAGCAGCAACCGGGACGGGACTTACGAGCAGTACTTC
CASSNRDGTYEQYF
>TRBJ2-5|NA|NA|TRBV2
TGTGCCAGCAGTGACGGACAGAAAGAGACCCAGTACTTC
CASSDGQKETQYF
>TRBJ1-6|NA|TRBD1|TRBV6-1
TGTGCCAGCAGCACCGGGACAGCGCCAAGCTCCTATAATTCACCCCTCCACTTT
CASSTGTAPSSYNSPLHF
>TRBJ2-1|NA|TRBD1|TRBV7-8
TGTGCCAGCAGCGTCAGGGGACAGGGGGCGGGGGAGCAGTTCTTC
CASSVRGQGAGEQFF
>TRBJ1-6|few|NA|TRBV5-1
TGCGCCAGCAGCTTGACGGGACCCGAAAATTCACCCCTCCACTTT
CASSLTGPENSPLHF
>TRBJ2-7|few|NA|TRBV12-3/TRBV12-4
TGTGCCAGCAACCTCTTAGGGGCTGGCGAGCAGTACTTC
CASNLLGAGEQYF
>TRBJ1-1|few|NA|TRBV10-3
TGTGCCACGGAAACAGGGAGCATTGAAGCTTTCTTT
CATETGSIEAFF
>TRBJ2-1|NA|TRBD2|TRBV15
TGTGCCACCAGCAGATCCCTTAGCGGGGGGGCCGGCAATGAGCAGTTCTTC
CATSRSLSGGAGNEQFF
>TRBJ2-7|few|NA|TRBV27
TGTGCCAGCAGTTTAGTGGGGACGATCTCCTACGAGCAGTACTTC
CASSLVGTISYEQYF
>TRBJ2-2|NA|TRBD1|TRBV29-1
TGCAGCGTTGGTCGCCCGGACAGGTCCACCGGGGAGCTGTTTTTT
CSVGRPDRSTGELFF
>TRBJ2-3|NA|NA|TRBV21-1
TGTGCCAGCAGCACCCGACGGAGCACAGATACGCAGTATTTT
CASSTRRSTDTQYF
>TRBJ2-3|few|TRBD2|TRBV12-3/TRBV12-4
TGTGCCAGCAGTTCGACTAGCGGGGGGCCCACAGATACGCAGTATTTT
CASSSTSGGPTDTQYF
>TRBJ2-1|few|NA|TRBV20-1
TGCAGTGCTATCCCACCCAGGAACTCCTACAATGAGCAGTTCTTC
CSAIPPRNSYNEQFF
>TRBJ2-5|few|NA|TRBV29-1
TGCAGCGTTTCCCAAATTTGGCAGACTGGGCAAGAGACCCAGTACTTC
CSVSQIWQTGQETQYF
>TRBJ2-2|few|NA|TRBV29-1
TGCAGCGTTGTCTCGAACACCGGGGAGCTGTTTTTT
CSVVSNTGELFF
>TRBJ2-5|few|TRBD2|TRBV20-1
TGCAGTGCTACCCTCTTACCTAGCGGGGGGGCCTTAGAGACCCAGTACTTC
CSATLLPSGGALETQYF
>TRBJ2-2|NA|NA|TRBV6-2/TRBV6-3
TGTGCCAGCAGCCATGTGCGGGTGTCAGGTACCGGGGAGCTGTTTTTT
CASSHVRVSGTGELFF
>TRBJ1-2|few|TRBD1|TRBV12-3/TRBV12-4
TGTGCCAGCAGTCCACAGGGGGGGGCATTGGATGGCTACACCTTC
CASSPQGGALDGYTF
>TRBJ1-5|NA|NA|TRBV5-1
TGCGCCAGCAGCCATGGAATCAATCAGCCCCAGCATTTT
CASSHGINQPQHF
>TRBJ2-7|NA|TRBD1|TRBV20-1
TGCAGTGCTAGAGATTGGCAGGGGGCTACCTACGAGCAGTACTTC
CSARDWQGATYEQYF
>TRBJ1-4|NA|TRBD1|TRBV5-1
TGCGCCAGCAGCAGAACAGGGGGCCTGGGTGAAAAACTGTTTTTT
CASSRTGGLGEKLFF
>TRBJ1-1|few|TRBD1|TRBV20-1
TGCAGTGCTCATGCCCTAGGACAGGGGAACACTGAAGCTTTCTTT
CSAHALGQGNTEAFF
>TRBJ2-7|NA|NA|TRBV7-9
TGTGCCAGCAGCTTAGGGGGAACCCACGAGCAGTACTTC
CASSLGGTHEQYF
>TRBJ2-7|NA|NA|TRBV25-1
TGTGCCAGCAGTGAACAGTCACCTCCCGACGAGCAGTACTTC
CASSEQSPPDEQYF
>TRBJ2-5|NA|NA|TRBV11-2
TGTGCCAGCAGCTTAGTAGGAGGTTTCGAAGAGACCCAGTACTTC
CASSLVGGFEETQYF
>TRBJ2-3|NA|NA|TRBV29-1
TGCAGCGTCGATGGGACAACTACAGATACGCAGTATTTT
CSVDGTTTDTQYF
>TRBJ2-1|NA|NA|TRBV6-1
TGTGCCAGCAGCCTACTAACGGGGGGCGCCTGGAGAGAGCAGTTCTTC
CASSLLTGGAWREQFF
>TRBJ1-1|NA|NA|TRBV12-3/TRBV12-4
TGTGCCAGCAGTGGGGGGGCTGAAGCTTTCTTT
CASSGGAEAFF
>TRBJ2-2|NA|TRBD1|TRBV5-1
TGCGCCAGCGGACGAGACAGGGAGTATATCGGGGAGCTGTTTTTT
CASGRDREYIGELFF
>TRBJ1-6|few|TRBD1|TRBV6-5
TGTGCCAGCAGTCGACAGGGTTCCTATAATTCACCCCTCCACTTT
CASSRQGSYNSPLHF
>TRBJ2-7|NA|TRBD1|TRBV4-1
TGCGCCAGCAGCCACTCGACAGGGGTTTACGAGCAGTACTTC
CASSHSTGVYEQYF
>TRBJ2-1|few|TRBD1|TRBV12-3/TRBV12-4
TGTGCCAGCAGTTTACGGACAGGGGGGAGGATTGAGCAGTTCTTC
CASSLRTGGRIEQFF
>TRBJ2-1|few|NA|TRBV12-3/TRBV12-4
TGTGCCAGCAGTTTCTGGGACGGGGACAATGAGCAGTTCTTC
CASSFWDGDNEQFF
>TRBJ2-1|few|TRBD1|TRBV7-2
TGTGCCAGCAGCCCCCGGGACAGGCGATACAATGAGCAGTTCTTC
CASSPRDRRYNEQFF
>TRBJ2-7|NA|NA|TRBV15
TGTGCCACCAGCGAAAAGCTCCTAGGGTACCGTCGCTACGAGCAGTACTTC
CATSEKLLGYRRYEQYF
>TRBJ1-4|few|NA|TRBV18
TGTGCCAGCTCACCACCACCGGATACAACTAATGAAAAACTGTTTTTT
CASSPPPDTTNEKLFF
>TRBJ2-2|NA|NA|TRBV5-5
TGTGCCAGCAGCTTGGCCCTACTAGGGGCCGGGGAGCTGTTTTTT
CASSLALLGAGELFF
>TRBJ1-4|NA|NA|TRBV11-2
TGTGCCAGCAGCTTAATCCTTAATGAAAAACTGTTTTTT
CASSLILNEKLFF